The 21 T cell receptor beta chains in this list originate from one sample, sequenced in a study of regulatory T cells in long-lasting Graves disease (dated by TCRdb to the early 2020s). Taken with the paper, the label for time point translates to: persistent/refractory GD, antithyroid drugs over 5 years with positive TRAb. RNA was extracted from PBMCs in TRIzol for both TCR sequencing and RNA sequencing. To prepare the library, multiplex PCR was applied. The run used an Illumina HiSeq 4000. To build TCR beta libraries, CDR3 regions were amplified by Arm-PCR using iRepertoire HTBI primers. TCRdb reworked the public reads: Q25 trimming with fastp, MiXCR clone assembly, productive beta chains retained. CDR3 protein duplicates are merged, each entry listing the most common genes and DNA. Recorded for this sample are 400,000 or so distinct CDR3 sequences; 20% of them occurred a single time. The top ten constitute 20% of the sample.

The sequencing here drew on peripheral blood mononuclear cells (PBMCs), taken when the disease was refractory, from a patient treated with antithyroid drugs. The receptors were gathered from a female donor with Graves disease.

This clonotype was recorded many times. The chain is built from TRBV6-1 and TRBJ2-4, with D perhaps matching TRBD2 (5 bases). V was cut by 8 bases and J by 0 bases, with 8 bases left in between. The CDR3 covers 13 residues. Germline loops: CDR1 MNHNS, CDR2 SASEGT. The CDR3 protein is CASQDLAKNIQYF. Written as DNA, the CDR3 is TGTGCCAGCCAGGACTTAGCCAAAAACATTCAGTACTTC.

J is TRBJ2-7 and V is TRBV29-1; 8 nucleotides align to TRBD2. This CDR3 has 15 amino acids. Per the germline V gene, CDR1 is SQVTM and CDR2 is ANQGSEA. The J segment lost 3 bases and the V segment lost 4 bases, leaving 11 bases of the junction unmatched. CDR3 DNA sequence: TGCAGCGTTGCCGGGGGTAGCGGGATGATCTACGAGCAGTACTTC. Its translation is CSVAGGSGMIYEQYF.

This clonotype has more than one count but fewer than ten. This chain links TRBV5-6 with TRBJ2-4; D is possibly TRBD1 (5 bases). The CDR3 spans 12 residues. Per the germline V gene, CDR1 is SGHDT and CDR2 is YYEEEE. V was pared by 6 bases and J by 8 bases, with 12 bases between. CDR3 region: CASNGALDIQYF. DNA of the CDR3: TGTGCCAGCAATGGGGCGCTGGACATTCAGTACTTC.

This clonotype came up many times. The chain recombines TRBV6-5 with TRBJ1-1; D is ambiguous. Trimming shortened V by 4 bases and J by 11 bases, and 20 bases separated the two germline ends. The V gene's germline CDR1 is MNHEY and CDR2 SVGAGI. This CDR3 has 14 amino acids. The CDR3 loop is CASSLSLPGLDAFF. For the CDR3, the DNA is TGTGCCAGCAGTTTGAGTCTTCCCGGGCTTGACGCTTTCTTT.

This clonotype appeared a few times. The rearrangement joins TRBV15 to TRBJ2-2; D remains unclear. The CDR3 loop spans 14 amino acids. Trimming removed 4 bases from V and 3 bases from J, with 9 bases in between. CDR1 and CDR2 from the germline V gene are LNHNV and YYDKDF (reference sequence). Written as DNA, the CDR3 is TGTGCCACCAGCATCCAGTCCCACACCGGGGAGCTGTTTTTT. Protein product: CATSIQSHTGELFF.

The DNA of the CDR3 is TGCAGCGTCCACGAGGGCATCGAGCAGTACTTC. This translates into CSVHEGIEQYF. The chain recombines TRBV29-1 with TRBJ2-7; D perhaps matches TRBD2 (5 bases). Germline CDR1 is SQVTM and CDR2 is ANQGSEA. This CDR3 spans 11 amino acids. Trimming pared 6 bases from V and 6 bases from J, leaving 12 bases between.

This rearrangement joins TRBV10-1 to TRBJ2-2; no definite D call. This CDR3 has 14 amino acids. Per germline, CDR1 WNHNN and CDR2 SYGVQD (reference sequence). V was cut by 2 bases and J by 4 bases, with 8 bases left in between. DNA of the CDR3: TGCGCCAGCAGTGAGCTTTCGCTCACCGGGGAGCTGTTTTTT. Translation: CASSELSLTGELFF.

As regards this clonotype: One junction end does not reproduce the germline sequence, and a read error may be involved. This rearrangement joins TRBV6-1 to TRBJ1-2, with 7 bases that match TRBD1. The CDR3 totals 14 residues. The germline CDR1 and CDR2 sequences are MNHNS and SASEGT. CDR3: CTSTGQDLIYGYTF. The CDR3, as DNA: TGTACCAGCACCGGACAGGACTTAATCTATGGCTACACCTTC.

This clonotype was counted ten times or more. This sequence joins TRBV20-1 and TRBJ1-5; 9 bases agree with TRBD1. Germline V lookup: CDR1 DFQATT, CDR2 SNEGSKA (reference sequence). The junction had 7 bases not matched to a gene; V was cut back by 0 bases and J by 7 bases. CDR3 size: 15 residues. CDR3 bases: TGCAGTGCTAGAGATGGCTCCGGGACAGGGCAGCCCCAGCATTTT. Translated, it gives CSARDGSGTGQPQHF.

On this clonotype itself: A clone one base away is much larger, so this may be a read error. The CDR3 carries no conserved terminal phenylalanine or tryptophan, so it likely arises from a read error. The gene calls are TRBV6-2 or TRBV6-3 and TRBJ1-2; D is unclear. There are 12 residues in the CDR3. The V gene lost 2 bases and the J gene lost 2 bases, with 3 bases spanning the gap. Germline V gene lookup returns CDR1 MNHEY and CDR2 SVGEGT. In DNA, the CDR3 is TGTGCCAGCAGTTACACCAACTATGGCTACACCCTC. Translating it yields CASSYTNYGYTL.

This clonotype was counted a few times. The rearrangement links TRBV7-9 to TRBJ1-2, with 7 bases matching TRBD1. V gave up 2 bases and J gave up 7 bases; unmatched junction bases: 10. This CDR3 has 15 amino acids. Per the germline V gene, CDR1 is SEHNR and CDR2 is FQNEAQ (reference sequence). CDR3 nucleotides: TGTGCCAGCAGCTTACAGGGGGACGCAAAGGGTGGCTACACCTTC. Its protein product is CASSLQGDAKGGYTF.

This clonotype was seen at least ten times. The chain links TRBV20-1 to TRBJ1-2; D not certain. V was clipped by 1 base and J by 5 bases, with 14 bases between them. From germline, CDR1 is DFQATT and CDR2 SNEGSKA (reference sequence). The CDR3 is made up of 14 amino acids. The CDR3 region has the DNA TGCAGTGCTAGAGGCCCTAACTTTGGGTATGGCTACACCTTC. As protein: CSARGPNFGYGYTF.

The chain uses TRBV28 and TRBJ1-2; no firm D call. Germline values: CDR1 MDHEN, CDR2 SYDVKM. The CDR3 is made up of 14 amino acids. Trimming stripped 3 bases from V and 4 bases from J, with 12 bases between. The CDR3 nucleotides are TGTGCCAGCAGTTTTCCCGGGCAGTCCTATGGCTACACCTTC. Translation: CASSFPGQSYGYTF.

This chain joins TRBV6-2 or TRBV6-3 and TRBJ1-6; 8 bases match TRBD1. This CDR3 region has 13 residues. V lost 8 bases to trimming and J lost 9 bases; unmatched junction nucleotides: 6. CDR1 is MNHEY, CDR2 SVGEGT, per germline. The DNA for the CDR3 is TGTGCCAGCGGTGGACAGGGTAGTTCACCCCTCCACTTT. Its translation is CASGGQGSSPLHF.

The chain has TRBV24-1 and TRBJ2-1, with 10 nucleotides matching TRBD2. V trimming: 3 bases; J trimming: 5 bases; junction bases outside the gene matches: 6. Germline V gene data show CDR1 as KGHDR and CDR2 as SFDVKD. This CDR3 comprises 16 residues. CDR3 nucleotides: TGTGCCACCAGTGATAGCGGACTAGCGGCGAACAATGAGCAGTTCTTC. Amino acids: CATSDSGLAANNEQFF.

As to this clonotype: A read error is possible here, since a much larger clone lies one base away. This rearrangement joins TRBV7-2 to TRBJ1-1, with D unclear. The CDR3 totals 14 residues. Between the trimmed V and J ends, which lost 8 bases and 2 bases, there was a span of 15 bases. Germline V gene data show CDR1 as SGHTA and CDR2 as FQGNSA. The CDR3 sequence: CASGTRASNTEAFF. The CDR3 nucleotides are TGTGCCAGCGGCACTCGGGCGTCAAACACTGAAGCTTTCTTT.

This chain links TRBV7-2 with TRBJ2-7; the D is unclear. In germline, CDR1 is SGHTA, CDR2 FQGNSA. Trimming left V 3 bases short and J 2 bases short, with 14 bases between. CDR3 length: 15 amino acids. As DNA, the CDR3 is TGTGCCAGCAGCTTTCGTCTCGGACGGACCTACGAGCAGTACTTC. Translation: CASSFRLGRTYEQYF.

The rearrangement uses TRBV20-1 and TRBJ2-2; tentatively, D is TRBD1 (6 bases). Trimming left V 6 bases short and J 8 bases short, with 16 bases between. From germline, CDR1 is DFQATT and CDR2 SNEGSKA (reference sequence). CDR3 length: 13 residues. This CDR3 reads CSAKQQGTGELFF. CDR3 nucleotides: TGCAGTGCCAAACAACAGGGTACGGGGGAGCTGTTTTTT.

On this clonotype itself: Since a much larger clone is just one base distant, this may be a read error. CDR3 loop: CASSRETGRNYGYTF. CDR3 sequence (DNA): TGCGCCAGCAGCCGAGAGACAGGCCGTAACTATGGCTACACCTTC. The chain uses TRBV5-1 and TRBJ1-2; weak D call: TRBD1 (6 bases). Germline-derived CDR1 and CDR2 are SGHRS and YFSETQ. Trimming shortened V by 4 bases and J by 1 base, and 14 bases separated the two germline ends. This CDR3 is 15 amino acids long.

This clonotype was recorded at least ten times. V usage is TRBV28 and J usage is TRBJ1-2; D is ambiguous. In germline, CDR1 is MDHEN, CDR2 SYDVKM. CDR3 length equals 15 residues. V lost 5 bases to trimming and J lost 5 bases, with 18 bases between them. The CDR3 spells CASSPPGSYPYGYTF. CDR3 nucleotide sequence: TGTGCCAGCAGTCCCCCGGGAAGTTACCCTTATGGCTACACCTTC.

V and J are TRBV12-3 or TRBV12-4 and TRBJ2-5; the match to TRBD2 covers 7 bases. The better agreement between TRBJ2-1 and the DNA end casts doubt on the J call. This CDR3 has 14 residues. CDR3: CASSSAGPIGEQFF. In DNA form, the CDR3 reads TGTGCCAGCAGTTCAGCGGGGCCCATAGGTGAGCAGTTCTTC.